This T cell receptor (beta chain) was sequenced in a study of beta chain features in type 1 diabetes. Findings and caveats of the study: The study found moderately but significantly shorter TCRB CDR3s in all four CD4+ subsets of Type 1 diabetes patients.

This CDR3 region has 13 residues. Germline CDR1 KGHSH, CDR2 LQKENI. With 3 bases removed from V and 11 bases from J, the gap between germline ends came to 11 bases. This clone came up a few times. Its specificity is not known. Of the isolated RNA, all was reverse transcribed, and so the sequenced material was expressed TCRB transcripts. The method was immunoSEQ multiplex PCR; TCRdb's version includes in-frame clones alone and lacks a portion of them. This sample has about 120,000 clones, with about a sixth found just once. The chain combines TRBV18 with TRBJ1-6; a weak D match, TRBD1 (5 bases). The sample was central memory CD4+ T cells from blood. The receptor was isolated from a man aged 30 to 45 with type 1 diabetes. The CDR3 nucleotides are TGTGCCAGCTCACCGCCAGGGTACCCACCCCTCCACTTT. Its translation is CASSPPGYPPLHF.